This T cell receptor (beta chain) was recovered during a study of blood T cell repertoires in COVID-19. Overall study: There were acute and convalescent COVID-19 samples, and they came from the United States, Italy and Spain. In each case, the material was cDNA or gDNA derived from T cells, B-cell-depleted T cells, or PBMCs.

As processed by the authors: Estimated nucleated cell counts came from reference gene primer amplification. This table comes from immunoSEQ multiplex PCR, and its TCRdb copy is limited to in-frame clones, with some not included. V and J calls and clone size follow that table, whereas D and trimming were derived from the DNA. Of 250,000 or so clones in the sample, 70% to 75% are singletons; the top ten hold 3% to 3.5%. Unmatched junction bases numbered 4, after V lost 3 bases and J lost 1 base. The CDR3 length is 15 residues. From germline, CDR1 is SNHLY and CDR2 FYNNEI. Sequences were obtained from peripheral blood. The sequence was obtained from a woman older than 75 with acute or convalescent COVID-19. The rearrangement uses TRBV2 and TRBJ1-1; 8 bases line up with TRBD1. The CDR3 here is CASSEWQGANTEAFF. For the CDR3, the DNA is TGTGCCAGCAGTGAGTGGCAGGGGGCGAACACTGAAGCTTTCTTT.